This T cell receptor beta chain emerged from a study of T cells in Graves' hyperthyroidism and ophthalmopathy. Overall study: Peripheral blood was obtained at initial diagnosis, preceding any treatment.

Researchers amplified the TCR beta CDR3 regions from RNA transcripts. A first-round RT-PCR of the TCR CDR3 used the HTBI primer set. One entry per CDR3 protein results from TCRdb running MiXCR on the multiplex PCR reads. The table includes over 550,000 distinct CDR3 sequences, around 15% detected once. This clonotype was seen many times. In patients aged 18 to 65, hyperthyroidism was newly diagnosed, with duration under 2 months. The PBMCs had their origin in roughly 9.8 ml of fresh peripheral blood. Trimming pared 7 bases from V and 5 bases from J, leaving 14 bases between. This CDR3 region has 13 residues.

This clonotype originated in a young woman with Graves' hyperthyroidism. The J gene is TRBJ1-1, the V gene TRBV12-3 or TRBV12-4, with D perhaps TRBD1 (5 bases). Material for sequencing was blood. The CDR3 DNA sequence: TGTGCCAGCACCCTGAAGGGGAGAACTGAAGCTTTCTTT. Translated, it gives CASTLKGRTEAFF.